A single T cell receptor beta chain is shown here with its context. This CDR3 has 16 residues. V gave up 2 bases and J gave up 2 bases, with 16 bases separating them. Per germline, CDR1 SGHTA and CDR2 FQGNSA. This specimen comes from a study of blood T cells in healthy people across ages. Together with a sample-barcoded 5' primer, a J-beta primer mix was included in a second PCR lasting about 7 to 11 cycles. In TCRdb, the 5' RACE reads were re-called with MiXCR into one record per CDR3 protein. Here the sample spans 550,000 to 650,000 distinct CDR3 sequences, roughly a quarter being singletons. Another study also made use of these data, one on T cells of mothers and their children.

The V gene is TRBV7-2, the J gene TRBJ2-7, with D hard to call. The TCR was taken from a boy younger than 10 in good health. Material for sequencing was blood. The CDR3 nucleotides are TGTGCCAGCAGCTTATTAGGTATCGGACGAACCTACGAGCAGTACTTC. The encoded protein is CASSLLGIGRTYEQYF.